This T cell receptor (beta chain) was observed in a study of PD-1 blockade in mismatch repair-deficient tumors. Study observations and caveats: After pembrolizumab, tumor-resident clones rose rapidly, then generally contracted before radiologic responses.

The CDR3 runs to 14 residues. Trimming at V came to 6 bases and at J to 8 bases, leaving 2 bases not matched to a gene. The germline CDR1 and CDR2 sequences are MGHRA and YSYEKL. As regards this clone: Its cognate antigen is unknown.

Profiled with immunoSEQ multiplex PCR; TCRdb holds only in-frame clones, not every one. Of over 100,000 clones listed, around 80% were seen once; the top ten hold less than 5.5%. All patients were mismatch repair deficient, assessed by either PCR or immunohistochemistry. A few pembrolizumab responders had their TCRs sequenced. The sequence came from an adult with mismatch repair-deficient cancer. The specimen comprised peripheral blood, sampled approximately 14 months after starting pembrolizumab. The rearrangement joins TRBV4-1 to TRBJ2-2; 14 bases are shared with TRBD2. The CDR3 nucleotides are TGCGCCAGCAGGGGACTAGCGGGAGAGGGGGAGCTGTTTTTT. Translating it yields CASRGLAGEGELFF.